One sample yielded the 30 T cell receptor beta chains listed below, sequenced in a study of T cell repertoires in ileal Crohn's disease. The repertoire was sequenced with immunoSEQ multiplex PCR; TCRdb's copy has only in-frame clones and lacks some. The sample lists some 11,000 clones; roughly 78% were seen once. Time point specified: neoterminal ileum biopsy at postoperative endoscopy, about 6 months after surgery. Sequenced input: ileal tissue. These receptors were obtained from an adult with Crohn's disease.

This clone has only a few counts. The rearrangement uses TRBV5-5 and TRBJ1-2, with 8 bases identical to TRBD1. Germline V gives CDR1 SGHKS, CDR2 YYEKEE (reference sequence). The V segment lost 1 base and the J segment 2 bases; nucleotides outside the gene matches: 1. CDR3 size: 14 residues. The CDR3 bases are TGTGCCAGCAGCTTGAACAGGGGGAACTATGGCTACACCTTC. It codes for CASSLNRGNYGYTF.

The chain joins TRBV4-2 to TRBJ1-6; D gene unclear. The length of the CDR3 is 11 residues. The germline V gene has CDR1 LGHNA and CDR2 YNFKEQ. Trimming pared 3 bases from V and 13 bases from J, leaving 7 bases between. The CDR3 sequence: CASSQEGPLHF. CDR3 in DNA: TGTGCCAGCAGCCAGGAGGGTCCCCTCCACTTT.

This sequence joins TRBV5-1 and TRBJ2-1; 8 bases align to TRBD2. Trimming took 0 bases from V and 2 from J; bases not matched to a gene: 10. The germline V gene encodes CDR1 SGHRS and CDR2 YFSETQ. This CDR3 region has 18 residues. The CDR3 nucleotides read TGCGCCAGCAGCTTGGGTGTTGCCCCGGGACTAGCCTACAATGAGCAGTTCTTC. Translating it yields CASSLGVAPGLAYNEQFF.

V usage is TRBV5-1 and J usage is TRBJ1-1, with D perhaps TRBD1 (6 bases). The V gene's germline CDR1 is SGHRS and CDR2 YFSETQ. This CDR3 has 14 amino acids. The germline V and J ends were trimmed by 8 bases and 5 bases, with 19 bases remaining between them. The CDR3 spells CASRVVGAQTEAFF. The CDR3 DNA is TGCGCCAGTAGAGTGGTGGGGGCTCAAACTGAAGCTTTCTTT.

The V and J genes are TRBV27 and TRBJ1-2; no reliable D call. CDR1 MNHEY and CDR2 SMNVEV come from the germline V gene (reference sequence). Trimming shortened V by 4 bases and J by 3 bases, and 9 bases separated the two germline ends. This CDR3 is built from 13 residues. This CDR3 is CASSSAPHYGYTF. In DNA, the CDR3 is TGTGCCAGCAGTTCTGCGCCGCACTATGGCTACACCTTC.

The chain carries TRBV4-1 and TRBJ1-2, with 11 bases fitting TRBD1. Germline CDR1 MGHRA, CDR2 YSYEKL. The CDR3 contains 15 residues. With V trimmed by 0 bases and J by 4 bases, 1 base remained unmatched. CDR3 sequence (DNA): TGCGCCAGCAGCCAAGATGGACAGGGGGCCTATGGCTACACCTTC. It translates to CASSQDGQGAYGYTF.

The chain combines TRBV5-6 with TRBJ1-2; 7 bases line up with TRBD1. V gave up 0 bases and J gave up 1 base; unmatched junction bases: 3. Germline V lookup: CDR1 SGHDT, CDR2 YYEEEE. The CDR3 runs to 15 residues. For the CDR3, the DNA is TGTGCCAGCAGCTTGGGCCAGGGGGTTAACTATGGCTACACCTTC. Its protein product is CASSLGQGVNYGYTF.

The gene calls are TRBV5-6 and TRBJ2-1; 9 nucleotides agree with TRBD1. CDR1 and CDR2 (germline): SGHDT, YYEEEE. With V trimmed by 0 bases and J by 6 bases, 7 bases remained unmatched. CDR3 size: 16 residues. Here the CDR3 DNA reads TGTGCCAGCAGCTTGGGGACAGGGGCCTTTCTCAATGAGCAGTTCTTC. This codes for CASSLGTGAFLNEQFF.

The chain links TRBV10-2 to TRBJ1-4; D unclear. Germline CDR1 WSHSY, CDR2 SAAADI. Trimming removed 10 bases from V and 5 bases from J, with 20 bases in between. The CDR3 sequence is 15 residues long. This chain's CDR3 is CATQRYRHRNEKLFF. The DNA of the CDR3 is TGCGCCACCCAGAGATATAGACACCGCAATGAAAAACTGTTTTTT.

The rearrangement links TRBV7-2 to TRBJ1-1; 7 positions agree with TRBD1. Germline values: CDR1 SGHTA, CDR2 FQGNSA. The CDR3 is made up of 14 amino acids. The trim removed 3 bases at V and 5 bases at J, leaving 6 bases unmatched. The chain's CDR3 is CASSFQTGRTEAFF. The DNA of the CDR3 is TGTGCCAGCAGCTTTCAGACAGGGCGGACTGAAGCTTTCTTT.

The CDR3 protein is CASGLGTGTDTQYF. CDR3 sequence (DNA): TGTGCTAGTGGTTTAGGGACAGGGACAGATACGCAGTATTTT. The chain uses TRBV12-5 and TRBJ2-3; 9 nucleotides agree with TRBD1. The V gene end was trimmed by 3 bases and the J gene end by 3 bases; junction bases not matched to a gene: 1. Germline CDR1 LGHNT, CDR2 FRNRAP. The CDR3 spans 14 residues.

V and J are TRBV4-2 and TRBJ1-6; D unresolved. The germline V and J ends were trimmed by 0 bases and 8 bases, with 14 bases remaining between them. The CDR3 runs to 16 residues. CDR1 is LGHNA, CDR2 YNFKEQ, per germline. CDR3 protein: CASSQDAGNLDSPLHF. CDR3 bases: TGTGCCAGCAGCCAAGATGCGGGAAATTTGGATTCACCCCTCCACTTT.

This chain uses TRBV6-1 with TRBJ1-2; D unresolved. Germline V gene sequence: CDR1 MNHNS, CDR2 SASEGT. The CDR3 extends over 16 amino acids. Trimming pared 3 bases from V and 5 bases from J, leaving 19 bases between. For the CDR3, the DNA is TGTGCCAGCAGTGATCACAGCGGTACTACTGGATATGGCTACACCTTC. This gives the protein CASSDHSGTTGYGYTF.

The chain carries TRBV5-4 and TRBJ1-2; D unclear. V shed 2 bases and J shed 1 base, with 12 bases lying between them. The CDR3 is 15 amino acids. Germline V gene data show CDR1 as SGHNT and CDR2 as YYREEE (reference sequence). The DNA for the CDR3 is TGTGCCAGCAGCTTAGACACACTTATTAACTATGGCTACACCTTC. Its translation is CASSLDTLINYGYTF.

The rearrangement links TRBV7-2 to TRBJ2-7; 8 nucleotides match TRBD1. The germline V gene encodes CDR1 SGHTA and CDR2 FQGNSA. V shed 3 bases, J shed 5 bases, and the junction held 12 bases outside the gene matches. CDR3 length: 16 amino acids. CDR3: CASSFSPPGGGDEQYF. DNA for the CDR3: TGTGCCAGCAGCTTCTCCCCTCCAGGGGGCGGCGACGAGCAGTACTTC.

The table lists this clone with a few counts. The V and J genes are TRBV6-1 and TRBJ2-1; D might be TRBD2 (5 bases). Germline lookup yields CDR1 MNHNS and CDR2 SASEGT. V lost 5 bases and J lost 6, with 14 bases in between. The CDR3 consists of 14 residues. CDR3: CASSKTKAGNEQFF. The CDR3 bases are TGTGCCAGCAGTAAAACAAAGGCGGGCAATGAGCAGTTCTTC.

The chain recombines TRBV10-2 with TRBJ2-1, with TRBD2 as a possible D gene (5 bases). This CDR3 is 13 amino acids long. The ends were cut back, 4 bases at V and 7 bases at J, with 11 bases in the middle. Germline CDR1 WSHSY, CDR2 SAAADI. CDR3 DNA sequence: TGCGCCAGCAGTGCCGGTAGAGGGAATGAGCAGTTCTTC. It codes for CASSAGRGNEQFF.

A few counts support this clone. In nucleotides, the CDR3 is TGTGCCAGCAGCTTTGTCAGGGCCACTAATGAAAAACTGTTTTTT. Translating gives CASSFVRATNEKLFF. The chain uses TRBV5-5 and TRBJ1-4, with TRBD1 as a possible D gene (5 bases). Germline CDR1 SGHKS, CDR2 YYEKEE (reference sequence). CDR3 length: 15 amino acids. The V end lost 2 bases, the J end lost 2 bases, and 10 bases lay between the germline ends.

V and J are TRBV7-8 and TRBJ1-1, with D possibly being TRBD1 (5 bases). V dropped 5 bases and J dropped 1 base, with 17 bases sitting between them. Germline values: CDR1 SGHVS, CDR2 FQNEAQ. The CDR3 covers 16 residues. The DNA for the CDR3 is TGTGCCAGCAGCCTAACGCGGGGAGGGACGAACACTGAAGCTTTCTTT. Its translation: CASSLTRGGTNTEAFF.

The rearrangement joins TRBV5-1 to TRBJ2-1, with D possibly matching TRBD2 (5 bases). V was shortened by 0 bases and J by 10 bases, with 14 bases between the two germline ends. Germline CDR1 and CDR2: SGHRS and YFSETQ. The CDR3 is 14 amino acids. The CDR3 DNA follows: TGCGCCAGCAGCTTGGCCCTTGAGGGCTGGGAGCAGTTCTTC. The encoded protein is CASSLALEGWEQFF. Looking up the rest from reference TRBV5-1 and TRBJ2-1 gives the full variable domain: KAGVTQTPRYLIKTRGQQVTLSCSPISGHRSVSWYQQTPGQGLQFLFEYFSETQRNKGNFPGRFSGRQFSNSRSEMNVSTLELGDSALYLCASSLALEGWEQFFGPGTRLTVL.

This clone has a handful of counts. V gene TRBV5-1 combines with J gene TRBJ2-1; D not resolved. V was trimmed by 2 bases and J by 1 base, leaving 10 bases between them. Germline V CDR1 and CDR2: SGHRS, YFSETQ. The CDR3 has 15 residues. This CDR3 is CASSLNTDSYNEQFF. The CDR3 DNA reads TGCGCCAGCAGCTTAAACACCGATTCCTACAATGAGCAGTTCTTC. Based on the CDR3 plus reference TRBV5-1 and TRBJ2-1, the full variable domain is KAGVTQTPRYLIKTRGQQVTLSCSPISGHRSVSWYQQTPGQGLQFLFEYFSETQRNKGNFPGRFSGRQFSNSRSEMNVSTLELGDSALYLCASSLNTDSYNEQFFGPGTRLTVL.

This clone was recorded a few times. The rearrangement joins TRBV6-6 to TRBJ1-4; the match to TRBD1 covers 11 bases. The CDR3 has 15 residues. V lost 7 bases and J lost 8; bases outside the gene matches: 9. Germline assignment: CDR1 MNHNY and CDR2 SVGAGI (reference sequence). The CDR3 nucleotides are TGTGCCAGCACCATCGCCGGGGACAGGGGGGAAAAACTGTTTTTT. This encodes CASTIAGDRGEKLFF.

This chain connects TRBV15 to TRBJ1-2; TRBD1 matches at 7 bases. The CDR3 is made up of 15 amino acids. In germline, CDR1 is LNHNV, CDR2 YYDKDF (reference sequence). J was trimmed by 8 bases and V by 0 bases; bases with no gene match: 9. CDR3: CATSREGRGLGGYTF. The CDR3 nucleotides read TGTGCCACCAGCAGAGAGGGCAGGGGGTTAGGAGGCTACACCTTC.

The chain combines TRBV6-5 with TRBJ1-2; 8 bases align to TRBD1. This CDR3 region has 14 residues. Trimming removed 3 bases from V and 9 bases from J; junction bases left unmatched: 9. CDR1 is MNHEY and CDR2 is SVGAGI in the germline V gene. The CDR3, as DNA: TGTGCCAGCAGTTATTCTGGACAGGGAAGTAGCTACACCTTC. It is translated as CASSYSGQGSSYTF.

This rearrangement joins TRBV6-1 to TRBJ1-4; D is unresolved. The V and J ends lost 6 bases and 8 bases respectively, with 13 bases between them. The germline CDR1 and CDR2 sequences are MNHNS and SASEGT. The CDR3 consists of 13 residues. For the CDR3, the DNA is TGTGCCAGCAGAGCGGGGTTCGAAGAAAAACTGTTTTTT. Translating gives CASRAGFEEKLFF.

The chain uses TRBV5-1 and TRBJ2-3; the D gene is possibly TRBD1 (5 bases). V gave up 0 bases and J gave up 5 bases, with 10 bases separating them. The CDR3 is 14 amino acids. The germline gives CDR1 SGHRS, CDR2 YFSETQ. CDR3 DNA: TGCGCCAGCAGCTTGGTAGGGGCGGAAGATACGCAGTATTTT. Residues: CASSLVGAEDTQYF.

The V and J genes are TRBV6-1 and TRBJ2-6; weak D call: TRBD1 (6 bases). The germline V and J ends were trimmed by 2 bases and 2 bases, with 10 bases remaining between them. Germline loops: CDR1 MNHNS, CDR2 SASEGT. The CDR3 runs 16 residues. The CDR3 DNA reads TGTGCCAGCAGTGAAAGGGGGAGAGCTGGGGCCAACGTCCTGACTTTC. Translating it yields CASSERGRAGANVLTF.

This clone was seen only a few times. This chain connects TRBV5-1 to TRBJ1-4, with TRBD1 as a possible D gene (6 bases). Per the germline V gene, CDR1 is SGHRS and CDR2 is YFSETQ. V was clipped by 4 bases and J by 7 bases, with 14 bases between them. This CDR3 spans 14 amino acids. The DNA of the CDR3 is TGCGCCAGCAGCGAGGACAGCGGAGGTGAAAAACTGTTTTTT. This gives the protein CASSEDSGGEKLFF. Full variable domain (remainder filled in from reference TRBV5-1 and TRBJ1-4): KAGVTQTPRYLIKTRGQQVTLSCSPISGHRSVSWYQQTPGQGLQFLFEYFSETQRNKGNFPGRFSGRQFSNSRSEMNVSTLELGDSALYLCASSEDSGGEKLFFGSGTQLSVL.

The CDR3 DNA is TGCGCCAGCAGCGCCGGGACAGCTAACTATGGCTACACCTTC. It encodes CASSAGTANYGYTF. The chain combines TRBV5-1 with TRBJ1-2; 7 positions match TRBD1. This CDR3 spans 14 amino acids. Trimming at V came to 4 bases and at J to 0 bases, leaving 3 bases not matched to a gene. Germline assignment: CDR1 SGHRS and CDR2 YFSETQ.

This chain joins TRBV6-5 and TRBJ1-6, with D uncertain. The CDR3 sequence is 14 residues long. The germline gives CDR1 MNHEY, CDR2 SVGAGI. V lost 6 bases to trimming and J lost 10 bases, with 16 bases between them. CDR3: CASSLGPGRSPLHF. The DNA of the CDR3 is TGTGCCAGCAGCCTTGGGCCGGGGAGGTCACCCCTCCACTTT.